This T cell receptor (beta chain) stems from a study of early T cells in non-severe SARS-CoV-2 infection. As for the study in general: Bulk RNA isolated from unsorted whole blood underwent sequencing; chains were not paired. Study-level results: CD4 and private specificities were missed by VDJdb matching, which favored anti-spike CD8 responses.

The CDR3 runs to 13 residues. The V gene lost 5 bases and the J gene lost 0 bases, with 3 bases spanning the gap. Germline V gene data show CDR1 as SGHRS and CDR2 as YFSETQ. Separate cDNA molecules each had unique molecular identifiers attached to them. Each CDR3 protein gets one entry after TCRdb re-called the 5' RACE reads with MiXCR. Of about 60,000 distinct CDR3 sequences in the sample, 5.5% to 6.5% were seen once. The table lists this clonotype with a few counts. Its antigen is not identified. This sequence was found in an adult who was a healthcare worker with PCR-confirmed SARS-CoV-2 infection or an uninfected control (not recorded which). Sequences were obtained from whole blood. The V and J genes are TRBV5-1 and TRBJ2-6; D gene ambiguous. CDR3 residues: CASRPSGANVLTF. The CDR3 DNA reads TGCGCCAGCAGACCCTCTGGGGCCAACGTCCTGACTTTC. Full variable domain (rest looked up from reference TRBV5-1 and TRBJ2-6): KAGVTQTPRYLIKTRGQQVTLSCSPISGHRSVSWYQQTPGQGLQFLFEYFSETQRNKGNFPGRFSGRQFSNSRSEMNVSTLELGDSALYLCASRPSGANVLTFGAGSRLTVL.